This T cell receptor beta chain is from a study of blood T cell repertoires in COVID-19. As for the study in general: Material from acute and convalescent COVID-19 was sourced from the United States, Italy and Spain.

Germline V gene sequence: CDR1 SGHDT, CDR2 YYEEEE. The CDR3 length is 15 residues. Germline trimming cut 4 bases from V and 8 bases from J; bases unmatched to any gene: 9. Clones were sequenced by immunoSEQ multiplex PCR, and TCRdb holds only the in-frame ones, with some missing. The table records approximately 150,000 clones, approximately 86% of them present only once. This rearrangement joins TRBV5-6 to TRBJ2-7, with 13 bases fitting TRBD2. Sequences were obtained from peripheral blood. This clonotype was sampled from a man aged 70 or older with acute or convalescent COVID-19. CDR3 loop: CASSLRTSGGKKQYF. In nucleotides, the CDR3 is TGTGCCAGCAGCCTACGGACTAGCGGGGGAAAAAAGCAGTACTTC.